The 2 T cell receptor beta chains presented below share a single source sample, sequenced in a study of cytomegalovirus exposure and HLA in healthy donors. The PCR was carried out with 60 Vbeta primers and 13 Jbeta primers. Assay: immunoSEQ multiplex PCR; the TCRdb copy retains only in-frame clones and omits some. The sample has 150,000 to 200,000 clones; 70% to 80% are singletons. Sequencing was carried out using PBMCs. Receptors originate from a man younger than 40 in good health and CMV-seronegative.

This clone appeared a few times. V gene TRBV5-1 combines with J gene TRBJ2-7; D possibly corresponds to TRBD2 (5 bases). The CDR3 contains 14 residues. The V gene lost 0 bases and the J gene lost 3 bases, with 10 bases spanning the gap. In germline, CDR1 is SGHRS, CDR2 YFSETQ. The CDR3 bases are TGCGCCAGCAGCTTGGTTGGACTCGACTACGAGCAGTACTTC. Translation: CASSLVGLDYEQYF. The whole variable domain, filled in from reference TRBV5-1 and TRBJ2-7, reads KAGVTQTPRYLIKTRGQQVTLSCSPISGHRSVSWYQQTPGQGLQFLFEYFSETQRNKGNFPGRFSGRQFSNSRSEMNVSTLELGDSALYLCASSLVGLDYEQYFGPGTRLTVT.

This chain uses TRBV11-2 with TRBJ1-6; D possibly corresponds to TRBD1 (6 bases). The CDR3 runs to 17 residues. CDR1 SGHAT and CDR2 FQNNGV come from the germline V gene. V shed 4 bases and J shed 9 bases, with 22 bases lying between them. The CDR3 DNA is TGTGCCAGCAGCTCACACAACAGGGTGGGGGTGAGTTCACCCCTCCACTTT. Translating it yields CASSSHNRVGVSSPLHF. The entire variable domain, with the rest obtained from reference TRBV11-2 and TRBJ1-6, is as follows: EAGVAQSPRYKIIEKRQSVAFWCNPISGHATLYWYQQILGQGPKLLIQFQNNGVVDDSQLPKDRFSAERLKGVDSTLKIQPAKLEDSAVYLCASSSHNRVGVSSPLHFGNGTRLTVT.